The source of this T cell receptor beta chain is a study of blood T cell repertoires in COVID-19. Cohort allocation depended upon clinical history that participants reported. TCRdb keeps only in-frame clones here, not all; method: immunoSEQ multiplex PCR. The data contain over 350,000 clones, around 89% of them singletons. This receptor was obtained from a woman aged 18-35 years who had recovered from COVID-19. The sequenced sample consisted of PBMCs or T cells enriched from blood (not recorded which).

As DNA, the CDR3 is TGTGCCTGGACCCATGGGCTATTATACGAGCAGTACTTC. It codes for CAWTHGLLYEQYF. The rearrangement links TRBV30 to TRBJ2-7; D not certain. Trimming took 4 bases from V and 4 from J, leaving 14 bases between them. Germline CDR1 and CDR2: GTSNPN and SVGIG (reference sequence). This CDR3 is 13 amino acids long.